This TCR beta chain was identified in a study of T cell repertoires in cytomegalovirus infection (dated by TCRdb to about 2019). Regarding the complete study: Peptide stimulations targeted recently identified HLA-C-restricted CMV epitopes, whose presentation resists viral immunomodulation, together with well-studied HLA-B-restricted epitopes. Donor HLA type was relevant to the analysis, because carriage of CMV infection together with the matching HLA type was indicated by public TCR beta signatures.

The germline V gene provides CDR1 SQVTM and CDR2 ANQGSEA. V has 7 bases trimmed and J has 2 bases trimmed; junction bases matching no gene number 4. Spanning cysteine to phenylalanine, the CDR3 consists of 12 amino acids. Of all the DNA, just the CDR3 is kept, 36 bases in frame from base 1. Data came from an Illumina HiSeq 1500. The public reads were reanalyzed by TCRdb: fastp trimming at Q25, MiXCR alignment, in-frame beta chains only. Entries are consolidated by CDR3 protein sequence, retaining the most common genes and DNA. Across this sample there are hundreds of thousands of distinct CDR3 sequences, with under 35% seen only once. Roughly 20% of the sample belongs to the ten largest clones. A note on this clonotype: No antigen is known for it. Nothing much larger sits one base from this clone, and base qualities are not available.

This specimen's treatment or condition label, per the study, means: in vitro stimulation with specific CMV peptide epitopes to enrich CMV-specific T cells. The study at large found these results: The ex vivo response was dominated by HLA-C-restricted CMV-specific TCR beta clonotypes, which also provided the single most frequent clonotype in two of eight donors. Cumulative frequency of public TCR beta family members discriminated carriers of CMV infection plus the relevant HLA type in this cohort and an independent roughly 350-donor cohort.

The receptor comes from a human donor in good health (CMV status not recorded). Some clones in this sample may be carry-over from other donors' samples. This specimen consisted of cultured PBMCs, obtained from culture after CMV antigen stimulation. The chain is made from TRBV29-1 and TRBJ2-7, and 8 junctional nucleotides match TRBD1. This receptor has the CDR3 CSAGTGAYEQYF. The DNA sequence follows: TGCAGCGCGGGGACAGGCGCCTACGAGCAGTACTTC.